A selection of T cell receptor beta chains follows, all from one sample in a study of human thymus T cells. Sequencing was performed with immunoSEQ multiplex PCR; in TCRdb, only in-frame clones are kept and a portion is missing. Here the sample spans roughly 130,000 clones, around 94% being singletons. Sample: thymus tissue. Receptor source: a boy less than two years old with a congenital heart defect but otherwise immunologically healthy. The CDR3 runs from the conserved cysteine through the conserved F or W. A D gene is named only where the DNA matches it firmly. Some rows mark clone size as missing; the rest say once, few, many or name a class of expanded clone.

v_gene,abundance,j_gene,d_gene,CDR3nt,CDR3aa
TRBV14,.,TRBJ2-3,.,TGTGCCAGCAGCCACGGACCTCGGGAAATCTCAGATACGCAGTATTTT,CASSHGPREISDTQYF
TRBV4-3,.,TRBJ1-2,.,TGCGCCAGCAGCCAAGATGGACGGCATAACTATGGCTACACCTTC,CASSQDGRHNYGYTF
TRBV5-6,.,TRBJ1-1,TRBD1,TGTGCCAGCAGCGCTGGGACAGGGGGAGTTGGGGCTTTCTTT,CASSAGTGGVGAFF
TRBV4-1,once,TRBJ1-1,.,TGCGCCAGCAGCCAAGGGGGGGAGGGAAGCCCCTATGGTGAAGCTTTCTTT,CASSQGGEGSPYGEAFF
TRBV9,.,TRBJ2-7,TRBD2,TGTGCCAGCAGTCTACGGGCTAGCGGGGGGGACCCCTCCTACGAGCAGTACTTC,CASSLRASGGDPSYEQYF
TRBV7-9,.,TRBJ2-6,.,TGTGCCAGCAGCTTTTATCCGACAGGGGCCAACGTCCTGACTTTC,CASSFYPTGANVLTF
TRBV5-4,.,TRBJ1-1,.,TGTGCCAGCAGCGGAGGAACAGACACTGAAGCTTTCTTT,CASSGGTDTEAFF
TRBV13,once,TRBJ1-4,.,TGTGCCAGCAGCCCAAAGGACGGTGGAAGCGAAAAACTGTTTTTT,CASSPKDGGSEKLFF
TRBV21-1,.,TRBJ1-5,.,TGTGCCAGCAGCAAAAAATTGGCGATTAGCAATCAGCCCCAGCATTTT,CASSKKLAISNQPQHF
TRBV5-8,.,TRBJ1-3,.,TGTGCCAGCAGCTTCTTTTCTGGCCCCTCTGGAGGAAACACCATATATTTT,CASSFFSGPSGGNTIYF
TRBV7-2,.,TRBJ2-5,TRBD1,TGTGCCAGCAGCTGTGACAGGGGTGAATTCGGAGAGACCCAGTACTTC,CASSCDRGEFGETQYF
TRBV4-1,.,TRBJ1-1,.,TGCGCCAGCAGCCCGGGACCGGGGGCTGAAGCTTTCTTT,CASSPGPGAEAFF
TRBV4-2,.,TRBJ1-2,.,TGTGCCAGCACCAATTCCCTTAGGACGGGGAAGGCTGGCTACACCTTC,CASTNSLRTGKAGYTF
TRBV30,.,TRBJ1-2,.,TGTGCCTGGATCTCGACAAAGGCTACCTATGGCTACACCTTC,CAWISTKATYGYTF
TRBV28,.,TRBJ1-2,.,TGTGCCAGCAGGCGGTGGGGGTCCCGCTCGTCTGCCCCTTTTAACTATGGCTACACCTTC,CASRRWGSRSSAPFNYGYTF
TRBV12-5,.,TRBJ2-3,TRBD2,TGTGCTAGTGGTTTGACATTGGGACTAGCCCCAGATACGCAGTATTTT,CASGLTLGLAPDTQYF
TRBV14,.,TRBJ1-3,.,TGTGCCAGCAGCCAACTCCCGGGGGGCTCTGGAAACACCATATATTTT,CASSQLPGGSGNTIYF
TRBV6-5,.,TRBJ1-2,.,TGTGCCAGCAGTTACCGCAGGCCTCCTAGCCGCGGCTACACCTTC,CASSYRRPPSRGYTF
TRBV14,.,TRBJ1-1,.,TGTGCCAGCAGCCAGTGGGGGGTACGACCCATGAACACTGAAGCTTTCTTT,CASSQWGVRPMNTEAFF
TRBV14,.,TRBJ2-5,.,TGTGCCAGCAGCCAAGAAGCCGCGGGAAGTGAGACCCAGTACTTC,CASSQEAAGSETQYF
TRBV28,few,TRBJ1-4,TRBD1,TGTGCCAGCAGCCTCTGGACAGGGGGAGAAAAACTGTTTTTT,CASSLWTGGEKLFF
TRBV11-1,few,TRBJ1-6,.,TGTGCCAGCAGCCGAGTTCCTCATCTTAGGGCCGTGACCTATTCACCCCTCCACTTT,CASSRVPHLRAVTYSPLHF
TRBV6-5,.,TRBJ1-6,.,TGTGCCAGCAGTTATCCCCGGCCAGGGCCCAATTCACCCCTCCACTTT,CASSYPRPGPNSPLHF
TRBV5-4,.,TRBJ2-7,.,TGTGCCAGCAGCTTGGGCAGGGAGGTCGAGCAGTACTTC,CASSLGREVEQYF
TRBV7-6,.,TRBJ2-5,TRBD2,TGTGCCAGCAGCTTACAGACTAGCGGAATACAAGAGACCCAGTACTTC,CASSLQTSGIQETQYF
TRBV16,.,TRBJ1-5,.,TGTGCCAGCAGCCAATATCAGCCAGGGAATAGCAATCAGCCCCAGCATTTT,CASSQYQPGNSNQPQHF
TRBV2,.,TRBJ2-7,.,TGTGCCAGCACTGACCGGGCCGGCTCCTACGAGCAGTACTTC,CASTDRAGSYEQYF
TRBV12-5,.,TRBJ2-3,TRBD2,TGTGCTAGTGATTTGGTACGATCACTGCTAGCGGGCCTTAGCACAGATACGCAGTATTTT,CASDLVRSLLAGLSTDTQYF
TRBV5-6,.,TRBJ2-3,TRBD2,TGTGCCAGCAGCTCGCAACTAGCGGGGGGCCCAGATACGCAGTATTTT,CASSSQLAGGPDTQYF
TRBV4-1,.,TRBJ2-7,.,TGCGCCAGCAGCCAAGACATCCCGGGACGGACCTACGAGCAGTACTTC,CASSQDIPGRTYEQYF
TRBV7-2,.,TRBJ2-7,.,TGTGCCAGCAGCTTAGTGTCACAGTTGCCCGCGGAGCAGTACTTC,CASSLVSQLPAEQYF
TRBV28,.,TRBJ1-2,TRBD1,TGTGCCAGCAGAAAAAAACCACTCCGGGACAGGGTTTCTGGCTACACCTTC,CASRKKPLRDRVSGYTF
TRBV13,.,TRBJ2-7,TRBD1,TGTGCCAGCAGCTTGACAGGGGTCGACTACGAGCAGTACTTC,CASSLTGVDYEQYF
TRBV28,.,TRBJ1-1,.,TGTGCCAGCAGTTTGGTAGGGTCAAGCGGAGCTTTCTTT,CASSLVGSSGAFF
TRBV7-2,.,TRBJ2-3,.,TGTGCCAGCAGCTTGGGCCGTCGGCGGCATTACACAGATACGCAGTATTTT,CASSLGRRRHYTDTQYF
TRBV6-6,.,TRBJ1-1,.,TGTGCCAGCAGTTACTCGGGGGCGCGAGCTTTCTTT,CASSYSGARAFF
TRBV7-2,once,TRBJ1-2,.,TGTGCCAGCAGCTTCCTCCGGGACGGATTCTATGGCTACACCTTC,CASSFLRDGFYGYTF
TRBV5-6,.,TRBJ2-5,TRBD2,TGTGCCAGCAGCTTTAGCGGGGGGGCCAGGGAGACCCAGTACTTC,CASSFSGGARETQYF
TRBV10-3,.,TRBJ1-1,.,TGTGCCATCAGTGACCCCCGGGAAATGAACACTGAAGCTTTCTTT,CAISDPREMNTEAFF
TRBV11-2,.,TRBJ2-7,.,TGTGCCAGCAGCTTCAGAGCATTGGACAGTCCCAAAGGCTACGAGCAGTACTTC,CASSFRALDSPKGYEQYF
TRBV9,.,TRBJ2-3,.,TGTGCCAGCAGCGTAGAGTCCTCCTACACAGATACGCAGTATTTT,CASSVESSYTDTQYF
TRBV4-3,once,TRBJ2-1,TRBD2,TGCGCCAGCAGCCAAGTTAAGCGGGGGAATCTCTACAATGAGCAGTTCTTC,CASSQVKRGNLYNEQFF
TRBV30,.,TRBJ1-5,.,TGTGCCTGGAGTACAAGGGAGGGTCAGCCCCAGCATTTT,CAWSTREGQPQHF
TRBV9,.,TRBJ2-1,.,TGTGCCAGCAGCGTAGGGGATCTTAACAATGAGCAGTTCTTC,CASSVGDLNNEQFF
TRBV19,once,TRBJ2-5,.,TGTGCCAGTAGTACAAAGAGGGACCGAAATGCGACCCAGTACTTC,CASSTKRDRNATQYF
TRBV25-1,.,TRBJ1-2,.,TGTGCCAGCAGTGATGGCCGGGGCGCAAGTGGCTACACCTTC,CASSDGRGASGYTF
TRBV7-2,.,TRBJ1-2,.,TGTGCCAGCAGCTTAGAGCATCACCCCCGTAAGGGTCCTAACTATGGCTACACCTTC,CASSLEHHPRKGPNYGYTF
TRBV5-1,.,TRBJ2-7,.,TGCGCCAGCAGCTTTGATAACGGTGGAGGGATTGACGAGCAGTACTTC,CASSFDNGGGIDEQYF
TRBV11-3,.,TRBJ1-6,.,TGTGCCAGCAGTTCAAGCGGGGGCGAACTCTATAATTCACCCCTCCACTTT,CASSSSGGELYNSPLHF
TRBV13,once,TRBJ2-7,.,TGTGCCAGCAGCATGGACGGGTCGCTTTCCTACGAGCAGTACTTC,CASSMDGSLSYEQYF
TRBV28,.,TRBJ1-2,.,TGTGCCAGCAGTCCCCCGCGGGAAGCTAACTATGGCTACACCTTC,CASSPPREANYGYTF
TRBV7-2,.,TRBJ2-2,TRBD2,TGTGCCAGCAGCGAGGGACTAGCGGGGGGTACCTCCACCGGGGAGCTGTTTTTT,CASSEGLAGGTSTGELFF
TRBV6-1,once,TRBJ1-2,.,TGTGCCAGCAAGATCGTGAATGGCTACACCTTC,CASKIVNGYTF
TRBV27,.,TRBJ2-7,.,TGTGCCAGCAGTGCCGGACCGGGGGCTTCCTACGAGCAGTACTTC,CASSAGPGASYEQYF
TRBV18,.,TRBJ2-3,TRBD1,TGTGCCAGCTCACCGGGGACAGCCACAGATACGCAGTATTTT,CASSPGTATDTQYF
TRBV7-2,.,TRBJ2-7,TRBD1,TGTGCCAGCAGCTCACGGACAGGGAAGGAGTCCTACGAGCAGTACTTC,CASSSRTGKESYEQYF
TRBV6-6,.,TRBJ2-5,TRBD1,TGTGCCAGCAGTCCAGGGGGCGCGTATGAGACCCAGTACTTC,CASSPGGAYETQYF